The entry below gives a single T cell receptor beta chain sequence along with its context. The assay was immunoSEQ multiplex PCR, and TCRdb's table has in-frame clones only and misses some. The table shows some 88,000 clones, with under 90% occurring only once. This record belongs to a study of blood T cell repertoires in COVID-19. Source material: peripheral blood. The source of this sequence is a woman aged 70-85 years with acute or convalescent COVID-19.

CDR3 nucleotides: TGTGCCAGCAGTTACTCCTACGGGGTAGCGGAAGAGACCCAGTACTTC. This gives the protein CASSYSYGVAEETQYF. V and J are TRBV6-5 and TRBJ2-5, with a weak D call TRBD2 (6 bases). The CDR3 has 16 residues. Germline CDR1 MNHEY, CDR2 SVGAGI. V was cut by 0 bases and J by 3 bases, with 14 bases left in between.